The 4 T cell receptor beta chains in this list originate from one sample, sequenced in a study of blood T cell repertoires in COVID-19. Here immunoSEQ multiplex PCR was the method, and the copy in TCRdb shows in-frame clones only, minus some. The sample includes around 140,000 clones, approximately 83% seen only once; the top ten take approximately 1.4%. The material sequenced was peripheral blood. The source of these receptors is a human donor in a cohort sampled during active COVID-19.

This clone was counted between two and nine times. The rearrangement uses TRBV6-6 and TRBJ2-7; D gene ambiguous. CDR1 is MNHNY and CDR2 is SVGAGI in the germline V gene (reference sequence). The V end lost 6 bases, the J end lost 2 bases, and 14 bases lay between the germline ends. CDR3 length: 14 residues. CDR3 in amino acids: CASRNGQAAYEQYF. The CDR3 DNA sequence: TGTGCCAGCAGGAATGGGCAGGCCGCCTACGAGCAGTACTTC.

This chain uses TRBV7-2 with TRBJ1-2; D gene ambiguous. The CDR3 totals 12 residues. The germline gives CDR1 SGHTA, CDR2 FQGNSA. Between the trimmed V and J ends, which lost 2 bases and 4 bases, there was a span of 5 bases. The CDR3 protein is CASSLFGYGYTF. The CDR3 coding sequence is TGTGCCAGCAGCTTATTCGGCTATGGCTACACCTTC.

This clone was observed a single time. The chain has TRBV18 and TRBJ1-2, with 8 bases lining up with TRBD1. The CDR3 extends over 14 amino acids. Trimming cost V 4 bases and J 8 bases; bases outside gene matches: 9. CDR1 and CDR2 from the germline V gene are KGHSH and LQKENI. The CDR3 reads CASSRGQETGGYTF. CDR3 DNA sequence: TGTGCCAGCTCACGGGGACAGGAAACGGGGGGCTACACCTTC.

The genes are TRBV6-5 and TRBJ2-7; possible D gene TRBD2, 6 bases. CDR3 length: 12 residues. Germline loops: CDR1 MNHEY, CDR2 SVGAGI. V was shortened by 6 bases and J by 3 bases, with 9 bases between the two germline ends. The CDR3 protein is CASRGGDYEQYF. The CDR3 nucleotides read TGTGCCAGCAGGGGGGGAGACTACGAGCAGTACTTC.